This T cell receptor beta chain is drawn from a study of cytotoxic CD8 clonotypes in ibrutinib-treated CLL. The repertoire was sequenced with immunoSEQ multiplex PCR; TCRdb's copy has only in-frame clones and lacks some. The sample has approximately 170,000 clones, roughly 84% seen once. This CDR3 spans 13 amino acids. Germline CDR1 reads SEHNR; CDR2 reads FQNEAQ (reference sequence). Trimming cost V 3 bases and J 5 bases; bases outside gene matches: 2. The clonotype was recovered from a human donor with chronic lymphocytic leukemia. Sequences were derived from PBMCs, sampled at disease progression, from a patient treated with ibrutinib. J is TRBJ1-1 and V is TRBV7-9; 8 nucleotides align to TRBD1. Here the CDR3 reads CASSLDRVTEAFF. The DNA for the CDR3 is TGTGCCAGCAGCTTGGACAGGGTTACTGAAGCTTTCTTT.